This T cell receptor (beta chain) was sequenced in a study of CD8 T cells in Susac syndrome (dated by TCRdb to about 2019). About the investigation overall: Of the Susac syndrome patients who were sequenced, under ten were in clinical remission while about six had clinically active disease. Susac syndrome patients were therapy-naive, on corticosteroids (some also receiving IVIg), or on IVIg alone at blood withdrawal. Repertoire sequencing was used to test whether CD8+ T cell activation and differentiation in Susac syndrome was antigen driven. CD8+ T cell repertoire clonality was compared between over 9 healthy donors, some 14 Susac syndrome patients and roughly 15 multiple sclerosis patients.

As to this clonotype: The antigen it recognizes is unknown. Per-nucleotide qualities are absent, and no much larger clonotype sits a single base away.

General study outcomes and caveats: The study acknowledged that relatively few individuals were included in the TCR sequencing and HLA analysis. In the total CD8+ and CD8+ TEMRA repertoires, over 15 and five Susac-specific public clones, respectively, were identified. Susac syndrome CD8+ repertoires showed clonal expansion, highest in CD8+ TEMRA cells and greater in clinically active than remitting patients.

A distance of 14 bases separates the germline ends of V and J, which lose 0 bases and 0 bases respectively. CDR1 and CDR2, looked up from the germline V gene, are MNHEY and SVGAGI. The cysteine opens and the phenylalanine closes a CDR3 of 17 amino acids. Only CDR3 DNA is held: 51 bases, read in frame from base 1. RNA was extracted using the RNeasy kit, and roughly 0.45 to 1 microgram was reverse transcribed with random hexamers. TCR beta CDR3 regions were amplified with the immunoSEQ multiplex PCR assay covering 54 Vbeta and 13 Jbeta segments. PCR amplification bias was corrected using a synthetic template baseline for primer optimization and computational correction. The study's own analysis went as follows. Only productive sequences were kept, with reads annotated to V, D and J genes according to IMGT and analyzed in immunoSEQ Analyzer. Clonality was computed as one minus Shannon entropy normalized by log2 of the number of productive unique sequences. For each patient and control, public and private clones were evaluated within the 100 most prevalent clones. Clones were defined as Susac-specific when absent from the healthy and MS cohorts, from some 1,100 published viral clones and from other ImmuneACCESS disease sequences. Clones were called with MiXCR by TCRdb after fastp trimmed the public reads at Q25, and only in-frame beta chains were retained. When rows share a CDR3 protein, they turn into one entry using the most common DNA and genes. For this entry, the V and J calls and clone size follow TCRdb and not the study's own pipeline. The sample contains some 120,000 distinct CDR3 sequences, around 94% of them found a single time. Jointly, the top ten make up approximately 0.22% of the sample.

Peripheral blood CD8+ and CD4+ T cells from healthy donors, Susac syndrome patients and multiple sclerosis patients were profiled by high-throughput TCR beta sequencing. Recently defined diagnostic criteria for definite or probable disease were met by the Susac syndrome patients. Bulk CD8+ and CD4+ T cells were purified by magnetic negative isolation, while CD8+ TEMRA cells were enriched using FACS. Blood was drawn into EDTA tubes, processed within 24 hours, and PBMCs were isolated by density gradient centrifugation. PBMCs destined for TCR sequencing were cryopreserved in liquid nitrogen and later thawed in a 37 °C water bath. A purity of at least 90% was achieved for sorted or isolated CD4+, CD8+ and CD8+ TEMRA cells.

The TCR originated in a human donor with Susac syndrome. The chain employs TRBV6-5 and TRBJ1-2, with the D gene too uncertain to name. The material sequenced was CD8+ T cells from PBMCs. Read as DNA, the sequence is TGTGCCAGCAGTTACTCGGCCCCAGTACCCACTAACTATGGCTACACCTTC. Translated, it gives CASSYSAPVPTNYGYTF.